This T cell receptor (beta chain) was profiled in a study of CD8+CD57+ T cells in acquired aplastic anemia. Looking at the study overall: For CD4+ cells, healthy donors had an average of about 10 million reads.

The study, taken as a whole, reports: Any difference that existed in CD8+ Simpson's diversity between patients and controls was not significant.

This clonotype was detected many times. Its antigen is unknown. The study profiled TCR beta VDJ and CDR3 using genomic DNA as template. TCRdb used MiXCR to reprocess the reads, holding one entry per CDR3 protein. The sample includes approximately 380,000 distinct CDR3 sequences, about two thirds of them seen just once. Trimming at V came to 6 bases and at J to 4 bases, leaving 4 bases not matched to a gene. CDR1 and CDR2 (germline): LNHDA, SQIVND (reference sequence). The CDR3 totals 14 residues. V is TRBV19 and J is TRBJ2-3; 10 nucleotides line up with TRBD2. This TCR came from a human donor in good health, serving as a control. Sample: sorted CD4+, CD8+, or CD8+CD57+ T cells (not recorded which) from PBMCs. CDR3 DNA sequence: TGTGCCAGTAGCCTTAGCGGGGGGTCAGATACGCAGTATTTT. Amino acids: CASSLSGGSDTQYF.